This TCR beta chain is drawn from a study of T cell responses to AZD1222 COVID-19 vaccine (dated by TCRdb to the early 2020s). General notes on the study: AZD1222 recipients with second doses at about 4 weeks or about 12 weeks were pooled, because spike-specific TCR depth and breadth did not differ between schedules. A total of 230 to 250 trial participants underwent TCR sequencing, of whom around 210 had received two doses of AZD1222 and about 26 had received two doses of the MenACWY control vaccine. Trial participants were enrolled into age subgroups of 18-55, 56-69 and 70-plus years, which contained approximately 150, 28 and 58 TCR-sequenced participants, respectively.

This sample's time point label indicates: baseline before first vaccination. Vaccinee samples came from UK trials COV001 and COV002, including a single-blind randomized controlled phase 2/3 trial of AZD1222 (ChAdOx1 nCoV-19) in healthy adults. For TCRbeta chain sequencing, PBMC samples were collected from trial participants at day 0 and at day 28 after the second dose. The CDR3 regions of human TCRbeta chains were analyzed by immunosequencing. The paper's data handling went like this. Repertoire TCRs were checked for matches against a reference library of SARS-CoV-2-specific TCRs that had been generated using the MIRA antigen-specificity platform. Breadth was defined as the fraction of unique TCRs that were SARS-CoV-2-associated. Depth was defined as the fraction of total T cells that were SARS-CoV-2-associated. Each spike-specific TCR was assigned to its reactive spike region and to a CD4 or CD8 class using the MIRA data. Log10-transformed breadth and depth values were compared by one-way ANOVA with Sidak's multiple comparisons tests. Here the immuneACCESS table is served through TCRdb, limited to in-frame sequences with V and J called. Missing clones are a known gap in these copies; in checked studies unresolved V genes cover under half, and the rest lacks a known reason. V and J calls and clone size follow that table, whereas D and trimming were derived from the DNA. This sample lists around 160,000 clones; 70% to 90% were detected once. The ten largest account for around 16% of the sample.

Sequences LGHNT (CDR1) and FRNRAP (CDR2) are obtained from the germline V gene. The CDR3 contains 12 residues, cysteine and phenylalanine counted. CDR3 DNA is the only sequence kept; it has 36 bases, read in frame from the first base. Trimming costs V 3 bases and J 16 bases, and their ends lie 15 bases apart. The research as a whole found: After two AZD1222 doses, both the breadth and the depth of spike-specific TCRs were significantly higher than at day 0 and than in MenACWY recipients. Participants were mostly white British and included more females than males, and it was suggested by the authors that clonal diversity may have been underestimated. Only five to seven AZD1222 recipients were SARS-CoV-2 seropositive at baseline, limiting conclusions about previously exposed vaccinees. Because no samples from the day 14 peak response were available, repertoires could be characterized only after the peak T cell response. The vaccine-associated CD4 TCRs covered the entire spike protein, and the dominant responses fell in regions 160-218 and 743-854. In the small 56-69-year group, the increase in depth fell short of significance, most likely because of low power. Reportedly, almost half of the unique spike-specific TCRs recognized epitopes lying outside the regions that are mutated in the B.1.351 and B.1.1.7 variants.

In the case of this clone: What this receptor recognizes is not known. No qualities accompany the bases; no much larger clone lies one base away.

Source: peripheral blood, taken on day 0 of AZD1222 vaccination. The TCR originated in an adult in good health. Recombination joined TRBV12-5 with TRBJ1-4; TRBD1 is a possible D gene, resting on 5 matching bases. The DNA sequence is given as TGTGCTAGTGGTTTCCAGTATGGGGACCGGTTTTTT. Translation gives CASGFQYGDRFF. Reference TRBV12-5 and TRBJ1-4 genes cover what lies past the CDR3, so the full variable domain is DARVTQTPRHKVTEMGQEVTMRCQPILGHNTVFWYRQTMMQGLELLAYFRNRAPLDDSGMPKDRFSAEMPDATLATLKIQPSEPRDSAVYFCASGFQYGDRFFGSGTQLSVL.